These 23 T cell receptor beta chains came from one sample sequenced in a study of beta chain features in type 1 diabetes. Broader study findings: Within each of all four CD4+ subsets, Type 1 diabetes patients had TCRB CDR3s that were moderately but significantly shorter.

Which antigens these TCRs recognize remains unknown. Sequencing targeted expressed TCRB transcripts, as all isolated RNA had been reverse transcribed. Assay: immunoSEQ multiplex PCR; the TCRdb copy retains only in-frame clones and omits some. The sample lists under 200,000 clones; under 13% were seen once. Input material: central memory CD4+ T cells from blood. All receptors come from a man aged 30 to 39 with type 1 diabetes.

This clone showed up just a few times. As DNA, the CDR3 is TGTGCCAGCAGTGAATGGGGCCCCTACGAGCAGTACTTC. This encodes CASSEWGPYEQYF. The chain links TRBV6-1 to TRBJ2-7; D possibly corresponds to TRBD1 (5 bases). Per germline, CDR1 MNHNS and CDR2 SASEGT. Trimming took 2 bases from V and 2 from J, leaving 7 bases between them. This CDR3 has 13 residues.

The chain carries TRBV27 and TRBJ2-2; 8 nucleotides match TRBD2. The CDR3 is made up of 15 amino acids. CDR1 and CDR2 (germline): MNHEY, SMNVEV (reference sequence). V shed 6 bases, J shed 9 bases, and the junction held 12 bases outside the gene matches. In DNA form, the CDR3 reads TGTGCCAGCAGCCCCGGTCTAGCGGGCTTCCGGGAGCTGTTTTTT. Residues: CASSPGLAGFRELFF.

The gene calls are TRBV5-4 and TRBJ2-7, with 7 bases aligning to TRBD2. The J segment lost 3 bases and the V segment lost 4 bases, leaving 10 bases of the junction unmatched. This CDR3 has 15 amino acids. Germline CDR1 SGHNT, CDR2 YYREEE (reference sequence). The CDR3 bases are TGTGCCAGCAGCAAAGGCCGGGACTACCGCTACGAGCAGTACTTC. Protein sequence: CASSKGRDYRYEQYF.

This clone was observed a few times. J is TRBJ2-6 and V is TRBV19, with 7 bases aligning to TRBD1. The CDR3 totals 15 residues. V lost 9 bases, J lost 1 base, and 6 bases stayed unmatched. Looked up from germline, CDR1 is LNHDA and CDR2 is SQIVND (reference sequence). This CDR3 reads CASRQGISGANVLTF. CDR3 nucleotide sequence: TGTGCCAGCCGACAGGGTATATCTGGGGCCAACGTCCTGACTTTC.

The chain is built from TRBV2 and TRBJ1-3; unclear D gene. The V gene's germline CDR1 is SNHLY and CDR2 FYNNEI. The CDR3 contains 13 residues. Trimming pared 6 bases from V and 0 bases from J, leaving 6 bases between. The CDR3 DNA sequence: TGTGCCAGCAGAGGGAGCTCTGGAAACACCATATATTTT. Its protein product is CASRGSSGNTIYF.

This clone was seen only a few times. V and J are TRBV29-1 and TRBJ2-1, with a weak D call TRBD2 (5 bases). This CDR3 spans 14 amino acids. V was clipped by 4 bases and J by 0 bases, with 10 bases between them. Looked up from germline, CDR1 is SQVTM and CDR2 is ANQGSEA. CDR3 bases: TGCAGCGTTGGTGGTACTAGCTCCTACAATGAGCAGTTCTTC. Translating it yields CSVGGTSSYNEQFF.

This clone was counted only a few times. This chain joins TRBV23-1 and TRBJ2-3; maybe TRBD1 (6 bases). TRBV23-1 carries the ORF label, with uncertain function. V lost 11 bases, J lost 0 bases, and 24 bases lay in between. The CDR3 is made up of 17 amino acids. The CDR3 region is CACNPPPGDNSTDTQYF. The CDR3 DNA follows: TGCGCCTGCAACCCTCCCCCAGGGGATAATAGCACAGATACGCAGTATTTT.

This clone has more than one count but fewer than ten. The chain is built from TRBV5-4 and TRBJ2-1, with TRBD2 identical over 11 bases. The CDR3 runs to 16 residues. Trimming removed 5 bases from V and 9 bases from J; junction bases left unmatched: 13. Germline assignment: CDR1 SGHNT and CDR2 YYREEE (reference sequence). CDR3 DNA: TGTGCCAGCAGTTCCGGGACTAGCGGACTTACAACTGAGCAGTTCTTC. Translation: CASSSGTSGLTTEQFF.

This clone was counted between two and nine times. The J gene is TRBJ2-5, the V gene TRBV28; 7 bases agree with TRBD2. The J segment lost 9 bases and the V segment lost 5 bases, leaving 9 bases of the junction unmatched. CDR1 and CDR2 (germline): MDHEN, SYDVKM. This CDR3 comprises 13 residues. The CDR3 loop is CASSAGARGAQYF. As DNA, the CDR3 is TGTGCCAGCAGTGCAGGCGCTCGGGGGGCCCAGTACTTC.

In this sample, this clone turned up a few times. CDR3 coding DNA: TGTGCCAGTAACCGGGACACCAACTGGGGTGAAGCTTTCTTT. This gives the protein CASNRDTNWGEAFF. The chain has TRBV2 and TRBJ1-1; the D gene is possibly TRBD1 (6 bases). The ends were cut back, 9 bases at V and 7 bases at J, with 21 bases in the middle. This CDR3 is built from 14 residues. Germline V gene data show CDR1 as SNHLY and CDR2 as FYNNEI. The full variable domain, its missing parts supplied by reference TRBV2 and TRBJ1-1, is EPEVTQTPSHQVTQMGQEVILRCVPISNHLYFYWYRQILGQKVEFLVSFYNNEISEKSEIFDDQFSVERPDGSNFTLKIRSTKLEDSAMYFCASNRDTNWGEAFFGQGTRLTVV.

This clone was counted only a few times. In DNA form, the CDR3 reads TGTGCCAGCAGTCCCGGGGTAACTGAAGCTTTCTTT. Protein: CASSPGVTEAFF. The chain has TRBV7-2 and TRBJ1-1; no firm D call. This CDR3 is 12 amino acids long. V was shortened by 6 bases and J by 5 bases, with 10 bases between the two germline ends. Germline V gene lookup returns CDR1 SGHTA and CDR2 FQGNSA.

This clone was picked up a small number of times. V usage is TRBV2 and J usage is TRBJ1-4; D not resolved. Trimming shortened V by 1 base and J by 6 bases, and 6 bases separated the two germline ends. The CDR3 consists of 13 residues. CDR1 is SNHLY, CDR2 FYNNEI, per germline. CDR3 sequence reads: CASSEVRDEKLFF. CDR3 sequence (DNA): TGTGCCAGCAGTGAAGTGCGGGATGAAAAACTGTTTTTT.

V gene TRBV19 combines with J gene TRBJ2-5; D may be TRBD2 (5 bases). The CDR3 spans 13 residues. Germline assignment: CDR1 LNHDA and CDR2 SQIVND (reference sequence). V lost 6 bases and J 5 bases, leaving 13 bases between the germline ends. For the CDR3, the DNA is TGTGCCAGTAGGCGGCTAGCTGAGGAGACCCAGTACTTC. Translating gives CASRRLAEETQYF.

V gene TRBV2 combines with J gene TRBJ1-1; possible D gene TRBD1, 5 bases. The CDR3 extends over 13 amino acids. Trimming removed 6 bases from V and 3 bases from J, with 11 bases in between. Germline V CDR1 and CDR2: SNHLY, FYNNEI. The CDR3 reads CASSPTAYTEAFF. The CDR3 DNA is TGTGCCAGCAGCCCGACAGCGTACACTGAAGCTTTCTTT.

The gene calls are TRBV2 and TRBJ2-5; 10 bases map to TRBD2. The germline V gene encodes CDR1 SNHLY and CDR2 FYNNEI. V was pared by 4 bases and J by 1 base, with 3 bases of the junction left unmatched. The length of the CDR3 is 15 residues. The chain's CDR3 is CASSVGTSAQETQYF. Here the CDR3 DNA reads TGTGCCAGCAGTGTTGGGACTAGCGCCCAAGAGACCCAGTACTTC.

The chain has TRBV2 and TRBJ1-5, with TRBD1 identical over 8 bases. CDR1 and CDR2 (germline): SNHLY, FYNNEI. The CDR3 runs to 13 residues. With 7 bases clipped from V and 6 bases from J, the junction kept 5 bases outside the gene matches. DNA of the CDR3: TGTGCCAGCAACAGACAGGGGTTTCAGCCCCAGCATTTT. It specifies CASNRQGFQPQHF.

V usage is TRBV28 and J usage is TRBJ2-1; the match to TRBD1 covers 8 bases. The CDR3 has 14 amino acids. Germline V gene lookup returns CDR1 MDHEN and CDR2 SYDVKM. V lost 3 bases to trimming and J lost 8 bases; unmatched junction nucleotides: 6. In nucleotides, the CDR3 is TGTGCCAGCAGTTTCCAGGGGGCGCGGGATGAGCAGTTCTTC. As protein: CASSFQGARDEQFF. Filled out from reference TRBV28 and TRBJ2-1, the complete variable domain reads DVKVTQSSRYLVKRTGEKVFLECVQDMDHENMFWYRQDPGLGLRLIYFSYDVKMKEKGDIPEGYSVSREKKERFSLILESASTNQTSMYLCASSFQGARDEQFFGPGTRLTVL.

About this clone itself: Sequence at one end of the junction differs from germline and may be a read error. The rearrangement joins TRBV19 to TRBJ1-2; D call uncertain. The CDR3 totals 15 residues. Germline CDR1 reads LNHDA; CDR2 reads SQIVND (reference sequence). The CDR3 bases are TGTGCCAGTAGTCTAGACGGGTTAAGAGGCTATGGCTACACCTTC. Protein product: CASSLDGLRGYGYTF.

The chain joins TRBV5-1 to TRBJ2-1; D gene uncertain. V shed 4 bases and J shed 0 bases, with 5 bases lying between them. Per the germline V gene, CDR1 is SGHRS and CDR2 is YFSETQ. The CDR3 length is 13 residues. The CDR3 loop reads CASSKSSYNEQFF. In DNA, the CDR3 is TGCGCCAGCAGCAAGAGCTCCTACAATGAGCAGTTCTTC. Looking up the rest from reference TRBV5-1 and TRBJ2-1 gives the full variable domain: KAGVTQTPRYLIKTRGQQVTLSCSPISGHRSVSWYQQTPGQGLQFLFEYFSETQRNKGNFPGRFSGRQFSNSRSEMNVSTLELGDSALYLCASSKSSYNEQFFGPGTRLTVL.

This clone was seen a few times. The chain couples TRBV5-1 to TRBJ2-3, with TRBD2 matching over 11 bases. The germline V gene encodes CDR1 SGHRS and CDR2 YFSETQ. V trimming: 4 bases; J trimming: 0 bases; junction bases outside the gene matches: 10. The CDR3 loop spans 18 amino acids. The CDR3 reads CASSPAPGLAGSTDTQYF. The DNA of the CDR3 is TGCGCCAGCAGCCCAGCACCCGGACTAGCGGGTAGCACAGATACGCAGTATTTT.

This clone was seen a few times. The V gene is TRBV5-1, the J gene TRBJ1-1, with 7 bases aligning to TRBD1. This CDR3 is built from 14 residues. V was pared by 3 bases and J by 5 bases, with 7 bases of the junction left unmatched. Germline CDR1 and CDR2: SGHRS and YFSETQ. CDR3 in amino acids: CASSSGQTPTEAFF. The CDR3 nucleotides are TGCGCCAGCAGCTCGGGACAGACCCCAACTGAAGCTTTCTTT.

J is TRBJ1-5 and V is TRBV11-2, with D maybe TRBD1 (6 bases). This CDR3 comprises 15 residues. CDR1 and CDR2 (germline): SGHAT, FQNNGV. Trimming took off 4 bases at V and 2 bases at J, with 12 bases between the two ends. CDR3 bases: TGTGCCAGCAGCTCAGGGGCCCGGGGCAATCAGCCCCAGCATTTT. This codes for CASSSGARGNQPQHF.

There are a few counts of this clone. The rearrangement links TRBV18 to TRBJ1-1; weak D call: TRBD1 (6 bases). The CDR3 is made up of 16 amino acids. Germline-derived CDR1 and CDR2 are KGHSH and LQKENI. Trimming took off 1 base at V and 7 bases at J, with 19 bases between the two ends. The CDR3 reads CASSPQGTSSVLEAFF. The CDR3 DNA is TGTGCCAGCTCACCACAGGGGACATCCTCTGTGCTTGAAGCTTTCTTT.